Each of the 17 T cell receptor beta chains below was sequenced from the same sample in a study of cytomegalovirus exposure and HLA in healthy donors (dated 2017 in TCRdb). Libraries came from the immunoSEQ multiplex PCR assay. The multiplex PCR relied on a mix of 60 forward primers for TCR Vbeta segments and 13 reverse primers for TCR Jbeta segments. The source is immuneACCESS, and TCRdb retained only in-frame sequences with V and J called. Part of the clones is not carried over; for the studies checked, unresolved V genes explain less than half of this, and the remainder is unexplained. This sample holds some 150,000 clones; 75% to 80% were observed only once. The ten biggest clones cover roughly 4.3% of the sample. The sample was PBMCs. Every receptor here comes from a male donor in good health and CMV-seronegative.

V gene TRBV7-9 combines with J gene TRBJ1-2; no clear D. The germline V gene encodes CDR1 SEHNR and CDR2 FQNEAQ (reference sequence). V was pared by 1 base and J by 2 bases, with 8 bases between. The CDR3 contains 14 residues. The CDR3 DNA sequence: TGTGCCAGCAGCTTAGTGGCGCGGAACTATGGCTACACCTTC. It translates to CASSLVARNYGYTF.

This chain joins TRBV6-5 and TRBJ1-5, with TRBD1 matching 9 bases. Germline values: CDR1 MNHEY, CDR2 SVGAGI. CDR3 length equals 14 residues. Trimming took 5 bases from V and 5 from J; bases not matched to a gene: 4. The DNA for the CDR3 is TGTGCCAGCAGTGCCGGGACAGGGTATCAGCCCCAGCATTTT. This translates into CASSAGTGYQPQHF.

This chain uses TRBV2 with TRBJ1-5, with D tentatively TRBD1 (5 bases). Germline V gene sequence: CDR1 SNHLY, CDR2 FYNNEI. The V end was cut by 8 bases, the J end by 6 bases, with 14 bases between. CDR3 length: 13 residues. CDR3 residues: CASDSGRTQPQHF. CDR3 nucleotides: TGTGCCAGCGACTCAGGGCGCACTCAGCCCCAGCATTTT. Looking up the rest from reference TRBV2 and TRBJ1-5 gives the full variable domain: EPEVTQTPSHQVTQMGQEVILRCVPISNHLYFYWYRQILGQKVEFLVSFYNNEISEKSEIFDDQFSVERPDGSNFTLKIRSTKLEDSAMYFCASDSGRTQPQHFGDGTRLSIL.

The chain is built from TRBV7-6 and TRBJ1-1; 9 nucleotides match TRBD1. The V gene end was trimmed by 3 bases and the J gene end by 1 base; junction bases not matched to a gene: 3. The length of the CDR3 is 15 residues. Per the germline V gene, CDR1 is SGHVS and CDR2 is FNYEAQ. CDR3 coding DNA: TGTGCCAGCAGCTTCACACAGGGGGCGAACACTGAAGCTTTCTTT. It translates to CASSFTQGANTEAFF.

This clone was counted a single time. The rearrangement links TRBV15 to TRBJ1-4; D call uncertain. The V and J ends lost 1 base and 8 bases respectively, with 5 bases between them. The CDR3 length is 12 residues. The germline gives CDR1 LNHNV, CDR2 YYDKDF (reference sequence). The chain's CDR3 is CATSRVEEKLFF. In DNA, the CDR3 is TGTGCCACCAGCAGAGTGGAGGAAAAACTGTTTTTT.

As to this clone: A junction boundary mismatches the germline segment, possibly from a read error. The V and J genes are TRBV5-4 and TRBJ1-1, with D maybe TRBD1 (5 bases). This CDR3 spans 15 amino acids. Germline V CDR1 and CDR2: SGHNT, YYREEE (reference sequence). The CDR3 loop is CARSLPDRVNTEAFF. CDR3 nucleotides: TGTGCCAGAAGCTTGCCCGACAGAGTGAACACTGAAGCTTTCTTT.

This chain links TRBV5-1 with TRBJ1-3, with 7 bases identical to TRBD1. CDR3 length equals 15 residues. Germline assignment: CDR1 SGHRS and CDR2 YFSETQ. The ends lost 2 bases at V and 2 bases at J; junction bases unmatched: 4. In nucleotides, the CDR3 is TGCGCCAGCAGCTTATCGACAGGGCCTGGAAACACCATATATTTT. Its translation: CASSLSTGPGNTIYF. Full variable domain (remainder filled in from reference TRBV5-1 and TRBJ1-3): KAGVTQTPRYLIKTRGQQVTLSCSPISGHRSVSWYQQTPGQGLQFLFEYFSETQRNKGNFPGRFSGRQFSNSRSEMNVSTLELGDSALYLCASSLSTGPGNTIYFGEGSWLTVV.

The sample holds a few counts of this clone. The CDR3, as DNA: TGCGCCAGCAGCCAAGTGACAGGGGACGGCTATGGCTACACCTTC. Encoded protein: CASSQVTGDGYGYTF. The chain links TRBV4-1 to TRBJ1-2; 8 positions agree with TRBD1. Germline V gene sequence: CDR1 MGHRA, CDR2 YSYEKL. After removal of 1 base from V and 4 bases from J, the junction contained 5 bases not matched to a gene. CDR3 length equals 15 residues.

The rearrangement joins TRBV2 to TRBJ1-5; D unresolved. Deletions cut 1 base from V and 6 bases from J, with 7 bases between. Germline CDR1 reads SNHLY; CDR2 reads FYNNEI. This CDR3 has 13 amino acids. This chain's CDR3 is CASSEGEVQPQHF. CDR3 sequence (DNA): TGTGCCAGCAGTGAAGGTGAGGTTCAGCCCCAGCATTTT.

The chain has TRBV6-5 and TRBJ2-1; D perhaps matches TRBD1 (6 bases). The CDR3 totals 15 residues. Germline V gives CDR1 MNHEY, CDR2 SVGAGI. V lost 6 bases, J lost 0 bases, and 12 bases lay in between. CDR3 nucleotide sequence: TGTGCCAGCAGACCCGACAGGATCTCCTACAATGAGCAGTTCTTC. Its protein product is CASRPDRISYNEQFF.

V usage is TRBV18 and J usage is TRBJ2-2; possible D gene TRBD1, 6 bases. Germline CDR1 is KGHSH and CDR2 is LQKENI. The CDR3 extends over 16 amino acids. V lost 2 bases and J 2 bases, leaving 12 bases between the germline ends. CDR3 amino acids: CASSPRRTVNTGELFF. CDR3 nucleotide sequence: TGTGCCAGCTCACCAAGGCGGACAGTTAACACCGGGGAGCTGTTTTTT.

Regarding this clone: An end of the junction does not agree with germline; a read error may underlie this. Additional DNA sequences in this sample encode the identical CDR3. The V and J genes are TRBV7-9 and TRBJ1-4, with D unresolved. The germline V gene encodes CDR1 SEHNR and CDR2 FQNEAQ (reference sequence). The CDR3 covers 15 residues. As DNA, the CDR3 is TGTGCCAGCAGTCCAGCGAGGGTCATTAATGAAAAACTATTTTTT. It codes for CASSPARVINEKLFF.

The chain combines TRBV4-3 with TRBJ2-3; 12 bases fit TRBD2. The trim removed 5 bases at V and 10 bases at J, leaving 13 bases unmatched. CDR3 length: 16 residues. The germline CDR1 and CDR2 sequences are LGHNA and YSLEER. The DNA for the CDR3 is TGCGCCAGCAGCTCCTTAGGGCGGACTAGCGGGACTTCGCAGTATTTT. This gives the protein CASSSLGRTSGTSQYF.

A single count supports this clone. The rearrangement links TRBV4-1 to TRBJ2-3; no clear D gene. Germline values: CDR1 MGHRA, CDR2 YSYEKL. CDR3 size: 14 residues. V was shortened by 4 bases and J by 2 bases, with 10 bases between the two germline ends. The chain's CDR3 is CASSPDTVTDTQYF. In DNA form, the CDR3 reads TGCGCCAGCAGCCCCGACACTGTCACAGATACGCAGTATTTT.

The V call is TRBV5-1, the J call TRBJ1-2; the D gene is possibly TRBD1 (5 bases). The germline V gene encodes CDR1 SGHRS and CDR2 YFSETQ. V dropped 0 bases and J dropped 6 bases, with 12 bases sitting between them. This CDR3 region has 14 residues. The CDR3 sequence: CASSLAGGEDGYTF. For the CDR3, the DNA is TGCGCCAGCAGCTTGGCCGGGGGGGAAGATGGCTACACCTTC.

The gene calls are TRBV9 and TRBJ2-5; 8 positions match TRBD2. The CDR3 loop spans 15 amino acids. The germline V gene encodes CDR1 SGDLS and CDR2 YYNGEE. V dropped 0 bases and J dropped 4; count of bases not matched to a gene: 5. The chain's CDR3 is CASSVAGAGGETQYF. As DNA, the CDR3 is TGTGCCAGCAGCGTAGCTGGGGCGGGAGGAGAGACCCAGTACTTC.

This chain uses TRBV7-6 with TRBJ1-1; TRBD1 is a possible D gene (6 bases). This CDR3 has 13 amino acids. From germline, CDR1 is SGHVS and CDR2 FNYEAQ. Between the trimmed V and J ends, which lost 0 bases and 6 bases, there was a span of 8 bases. In DNA form, the CDR3 reads TGTGCCAGCAGCTTAGCGGGGGCATCTGAAGCTTTCTTT. It encodes CASSLAGASEAFF.